Detailed here is one TCR beta chain. The data belong to a study of blood T cell repertoires in COVID-19. As for the study in general: COVID-19 samples, acute and convalescent, were from the United States, Italy and Spain. T cells, B-cell-depleted T cells, or PBMCs provided the cDNA or gDNA that served as material.

Per the original methods: Estimation of nucleated cell counts was performed using reference gene primer amplification. The assay was immunoSEQ multiplex PCR, and TCRdb's table has in-frame clones only and misses some. The DNA was the basis for D and trimming; V, J and clone size are from that table. The sample lists around 90,000 clones; 70% to 90% were seen once. Input material: peripheral blood. This receptor was taken from a human donor in a cohort sampled during active COVID-19.

The CDR3 nucleotides read TGTGCCAGCAGCAAGGGACAGGGAATGGCTGGAAACACCATATATTTT. Its translation is CASSKGQGMAGNTIYF. The V gene is TRBV11-2, the J gene TRBJ1-3, with TRBD1 matching over 9 bases. Per germline, CDR1 SGHAT and CDR2 FQNNGV. The V segment lost 5 bases and the J segment 2 bases; nucleotides outside the gene matches: 7. The CDR3 extends over 16 amino acids.